Sequencing of this T cell receptor beta chain was carried out in a study of blood T cell repertoires in COVID-19. On the study more broadly: From the United States, Italy and Spain came samples of acute and convalescent COVID-19. Sources were T cells, B-cell-depleted T cells, or PBMCs; the material itself was cDNA or gDNA.

V was cut by 6 bases and J by 11 bases, with 13 bases left in between. CDR1 is MNHEY and CDR2 is SVGAGI in the germline V gene. This CDR3 is 11 amino acids long. In the study's own analysis: Reference gene primer amplification yielded estimated nucleated cell counts. TCRdb keeps only in-frame clones here, not all; method: immunoSEQ multiplex PCR. V and J calls plus clone size are reproduced from that table; the DNA served to infer D and trimming. The repertoire has approximately 150,000 clones, around 90% of them found once; the top ten carry around 1.9%. The rearrangement joins TRBV6-5 to TRBJ1-1; D gene ambiguous. Input material: peripheral blood. The TCR originated in a man aged 50-60 years who had recovered from COVID-19. The CDR3 bases are TGTGCCAGCAGCTACGGGAGCGGGGCTTTCTTT. Translated, it gives CASSYGSGAFF.